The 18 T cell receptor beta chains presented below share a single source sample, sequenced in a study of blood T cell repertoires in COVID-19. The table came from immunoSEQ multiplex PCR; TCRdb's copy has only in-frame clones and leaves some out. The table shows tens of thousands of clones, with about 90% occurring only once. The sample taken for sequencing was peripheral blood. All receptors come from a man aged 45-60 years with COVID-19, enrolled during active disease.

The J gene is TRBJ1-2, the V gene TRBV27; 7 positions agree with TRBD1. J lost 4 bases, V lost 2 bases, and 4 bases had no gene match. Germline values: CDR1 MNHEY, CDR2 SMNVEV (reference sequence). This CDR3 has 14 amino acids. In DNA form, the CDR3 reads TGTGCCAGCAGTTTAAGTAGGGACAGCTATGGCTACACCTTC. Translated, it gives CASSLSRDSYGYTF.

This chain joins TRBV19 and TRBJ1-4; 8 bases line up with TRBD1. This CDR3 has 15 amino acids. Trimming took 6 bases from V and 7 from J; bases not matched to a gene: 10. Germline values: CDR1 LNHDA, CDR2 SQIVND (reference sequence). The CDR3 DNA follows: TGTGCCAGTAGGTTCATCCGCAGGGGGCTTGAAAAACTGTTTTTT. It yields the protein CASRFIRRGLEKLFF.

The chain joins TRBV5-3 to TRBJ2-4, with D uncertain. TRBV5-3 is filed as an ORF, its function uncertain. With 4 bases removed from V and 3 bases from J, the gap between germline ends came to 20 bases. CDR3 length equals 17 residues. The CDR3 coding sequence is TGTGCCAGAAGCCCCGACGGCTCGGAGCCGGGCAAAAACATTCAGTACTTC. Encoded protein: CARSPDGSEPGKNIQYF.

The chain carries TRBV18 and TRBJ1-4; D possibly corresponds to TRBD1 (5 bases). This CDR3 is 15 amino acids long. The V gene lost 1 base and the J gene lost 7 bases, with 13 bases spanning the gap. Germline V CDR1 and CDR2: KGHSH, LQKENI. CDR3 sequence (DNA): TGTGCCAGCTCACCACGGGGCCCCACCTCTGAAAAACTGTTTTTT. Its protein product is CASSPRGPTSEKLFF.

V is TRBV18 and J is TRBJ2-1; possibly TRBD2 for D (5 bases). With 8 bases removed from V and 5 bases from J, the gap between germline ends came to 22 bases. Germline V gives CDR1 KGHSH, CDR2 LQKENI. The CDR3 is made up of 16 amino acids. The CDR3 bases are TGTGCCAGCACGCCGCGGGTCTCGAACTACGACAATGAGCAGTTCTTC. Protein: CASTPRVSNYDNEQFF.

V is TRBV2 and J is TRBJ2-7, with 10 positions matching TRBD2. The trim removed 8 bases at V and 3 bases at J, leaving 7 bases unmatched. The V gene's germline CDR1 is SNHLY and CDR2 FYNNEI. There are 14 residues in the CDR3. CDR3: CASGQTSGHYEQYF. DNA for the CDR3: TGTGCCAGCGGACAGACTAGCGGGCACTACGAGCAGTACTTC. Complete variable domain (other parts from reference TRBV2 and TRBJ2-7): EPEVTQTPSHQVTQMGQEVILRCVPISNHLYFYWYRQILGQKVEFLVSFYNNEISEKSEIFDDQFSVERPDGSNFTLKIRSTKLEDSAMYFCASGQTSGHYEQYFGPGTRLTVT.

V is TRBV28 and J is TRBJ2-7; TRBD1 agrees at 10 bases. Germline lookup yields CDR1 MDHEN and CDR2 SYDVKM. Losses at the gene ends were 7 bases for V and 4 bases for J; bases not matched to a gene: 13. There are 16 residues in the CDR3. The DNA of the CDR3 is TGTGCCAGCACCCCCCGATTGGGACAGGGGTATTACGAGCAGTACTTC. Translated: CASTPRLGQGYYEQYF.

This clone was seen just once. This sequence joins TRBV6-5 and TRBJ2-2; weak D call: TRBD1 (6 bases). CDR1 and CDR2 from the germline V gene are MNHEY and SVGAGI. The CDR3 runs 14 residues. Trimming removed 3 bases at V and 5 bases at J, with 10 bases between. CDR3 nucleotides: TGTGCCAGCAGTTATTCCAGGGGTACCGGGGAGCTGTTTTTT. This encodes CASSYSRGTGELFF.

DNA of the CDR3: TGTGCCAGCAGTTACGGACTAGCGGGAGGAGATACGCAGTATTTT. Protein product: CASSYGLAGGDTQYF. V and J are TRBV6-5 and TRBJ2-3; 14 bases align to TRBD2. Germline CDR1 reads MNHEY; CDR2 reads SVGAGI. J gave up 5 bases and V 2 bases, and 0 bases lay outside the gene matches. This CDR3 region has 15 residues.

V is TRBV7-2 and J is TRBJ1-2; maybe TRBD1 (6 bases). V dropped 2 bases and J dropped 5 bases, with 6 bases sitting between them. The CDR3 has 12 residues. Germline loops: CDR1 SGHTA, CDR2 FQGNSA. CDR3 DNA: TGTGCCAGCAGCTTAAGGGGGTATGGCTACACCTTC. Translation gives CASSLRGYGYTF.

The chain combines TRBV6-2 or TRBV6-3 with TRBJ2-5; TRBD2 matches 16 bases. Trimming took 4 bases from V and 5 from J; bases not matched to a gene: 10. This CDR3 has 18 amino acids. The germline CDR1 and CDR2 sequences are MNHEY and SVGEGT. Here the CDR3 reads CASSSGTSGRAGSETQYF. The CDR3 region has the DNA TGTGCCAGCAGTTCCGGGACTAGCGGGAGGGCCGGGTCTGAGACCCAGTACTTC.

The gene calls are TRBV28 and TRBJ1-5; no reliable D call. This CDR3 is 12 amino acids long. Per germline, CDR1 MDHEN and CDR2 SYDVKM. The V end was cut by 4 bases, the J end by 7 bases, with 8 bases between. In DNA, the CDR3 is TGTGCCAGCAGTTATACGGGGCAGCCCCAGCATTTT. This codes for CASSYTGQPQHF.

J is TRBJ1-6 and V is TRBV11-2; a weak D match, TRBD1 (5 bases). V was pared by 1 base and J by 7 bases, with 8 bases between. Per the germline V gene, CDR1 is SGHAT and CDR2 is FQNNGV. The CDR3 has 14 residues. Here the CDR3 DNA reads TGTGCCAGCAGCTTAGTAGGGGTAAATTCACCCCTCCACTTT. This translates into CASSLVGVNSPLHF.

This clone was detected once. This CDR3 reads CASSETRNTEAFF. The CDR3 DNA follows: TGCGCCAGCAGTGAGACACGGAACACTGAAGCTTTCTTT. The J gene is TRBJ1-1, the V gene TRBV10-2, with no clear D. Trimming took 2 bases from V and 1 from J, leaving 5 bases between them. CDR1 and CDR2 from the germline V gene are WSHSY and SAAADI. There are 13 residues in the CDR3.

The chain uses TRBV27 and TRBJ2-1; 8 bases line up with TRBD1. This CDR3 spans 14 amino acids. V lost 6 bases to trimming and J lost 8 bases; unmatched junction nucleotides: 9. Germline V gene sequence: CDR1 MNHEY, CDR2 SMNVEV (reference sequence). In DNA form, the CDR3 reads TGTGCCAGCAGCCGGGACAGGCAGATCTATGAGCAGTTCTTC. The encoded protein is CASSRDRQIYEQFF.

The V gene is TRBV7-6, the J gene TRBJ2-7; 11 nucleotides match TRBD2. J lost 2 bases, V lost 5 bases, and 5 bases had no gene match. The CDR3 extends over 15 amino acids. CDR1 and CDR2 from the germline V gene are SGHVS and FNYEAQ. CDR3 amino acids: CASSLTSGDPYEQYF. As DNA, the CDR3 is TGTGCCAGCAGCCTGACTAGCGGGGACCCCTACGAGCAGTACTTC.

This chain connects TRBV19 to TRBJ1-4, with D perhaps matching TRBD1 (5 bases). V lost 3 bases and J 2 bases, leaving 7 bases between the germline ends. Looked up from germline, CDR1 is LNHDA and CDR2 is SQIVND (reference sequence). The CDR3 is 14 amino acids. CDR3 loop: CASSMGLTNEKLFF. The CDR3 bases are TGTGCCAGTAGTATGGGACTGACTAATGAAAAACTGTTTTTT.

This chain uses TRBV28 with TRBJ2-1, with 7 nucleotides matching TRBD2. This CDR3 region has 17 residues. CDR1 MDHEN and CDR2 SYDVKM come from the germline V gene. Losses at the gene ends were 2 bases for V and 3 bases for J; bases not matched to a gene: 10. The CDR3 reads CASSLTSGLGYYNEQFF. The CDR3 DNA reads TGTGCCAGCAGTTTAACTTCCGGACTAGGATACTACAATGAGCAGTTCTTC. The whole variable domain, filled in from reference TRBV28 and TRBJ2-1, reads DVKVTQSSRYLVKRTGEKVFLECVQDMDHENMFWYRQDPGLGLRLIYFSYDVKMKEKGDIPEGYSVSREKKERFSLILESASTNQTSMYLCASSLTSGLGYYNEQFFGPGTRLTVL.